This is a list of T cell receptor beta chains from one sample in a study of graft-versus-host responses after intestinal transplantation. The repertoire was sequenced with immunoSEQ multiplex PCR; TCRdb's copy has only in-frame clones and lacks some. Found here are approximately 90,000 clones, less than 95% of them singletons; the top ten hold around 0.38%. The antigens of these receptors remain unknown. The starting material was unstimulated CD8+ T cells sorted from spleen or lymph node cells, obtained before transplant. The receptor source for this set is a human donor who was the organ donor for an intestinal transplant. CDR3s include the opening cysteine and the closing phenylalanine or tryptophan. Each record gives: V gene, J gene, clone size, D gene, CDR3 DNA, CDR3 protein. The D gene is left open where the match is weak. Rows may omit the clone size; those that give it use once, few, many or a size class.

>TRBV7-8|TRBJ2-1|.|.
TGTGCCAGCAGCCCACCCCTAGCGAATGAGCAGTTCTTC
CASSPPLANEQFF
>TRBV6-1|TRBJ2-1|.|.
TGTGCCAGCAGTGGCCCGTCCGGCTCCTACAATGAGCAGTTCTTC
CASSGPSGSYNEQFF
>TRBV7-6|TRBJ2-1|.|.
TGTGCCAGCAGCTTGTCAGGGGTCTACAATGAGCAGTTCTTC
CASSLSGVYNEQFF
>TRBV29-1|TRBJ2-7|once|.
TGCAGCGTTGATGGGGGCTACGACGAGCAGTACTTC
CSVDGGYDEQYF
>TRBV9|TRBJ2-1|.|.
TGTGCCAGCAGCGTGACAGGACAATACAATGAGCAGTTCTTC
CASSVTGQYNEQFF
>TRBV11-2|TRBJ2-7|.|.
TGTGCCAGCACCTGGGGCAGAAGCTACGAGCAGTACTTC
CASTWGRSYEQYF
>TRBV4-1|TRBJ2-1|.|.
TGCGCCAGCAGCCATGGGGACTCCTCCTACAATGAGCAGTTCTTC
CASSHGDSSYNEQFF
>TRBV2|TRBJ2-7|.|.
TGTGCCAGCAGAGTACGACAGGCGGTACACGAGCAGTACTTC
CASRVRQAVHEQYF
>TRBV12-1|TRBJ2-7|once|.
TGTGCCAGCAGCTTTGTGTGCCACAGCGGCGAGTACTTC
CASSFVCHSGEYF
>TRBV6-5|TRBJ1-2|.|TRBD1
TGTGCCAGCAGGGGACAGGCGAATGGCTACACCTTC
CASRGQANGYTF
>TRBV9|TRBJ2-3|.|TRBD2
TGTGCCAGCAGCTCACCCACGCTTCTAGCGGAGTACACAGATACGCAGTATTTT
CASSSPTLLAEYTDTQYF
>TRBV2|TRBJ1-2|.|.
TGTGCCAGCAGTGATGAGGGGGAAAGCTATGGCTACACCTTC
CASSDEGESYGYTF
>TRBV6-1|TRBJ2-7|.|.
TGTGCCAGCAGTGATCCGGCAGGGGCCTACGAGCAGTACTTC
CASSDPAGAYEQYF
>TRBV9|TRBJ1-6|.|TRBD1
TGTGCCAGCAGCGTAGTTTCAGGGGGATCACCCCTCCACTTT
CASSVVSGGSPLHF
>TRBV15|TRBJ1-4|.|.
TGTGCCACCGGGAGGCACCTCGCAACTAATGAAAAACTGTTTTTT
CATGRHLATNEKLFF
>TRBV4-2|TRBJ1-5|.|.
TGTGCCAGCAGCCAAGAAGCCCGGAGGATTGATCAGCCCCAGCATTTT
CASSQEARRIDQPQHF
>TRBV9|TRBJ1-2|.|.
TGTGCCAGCATGGGGTGGGGCTCTAACTATGGCTACACCTTC
CASMGWGSNYGYTF
>TRBV6-6|TRBJ1-3|few|.
TGTGCCAGCAGTTCGCAGTATGGAAACACCATATATTTT
CASSSQYGNTIYF
>TRBV6-5|TRBJ2-5|.|TRBD2
TGTGCCAGCAGTTATTGGGCTAGCGGGGAACAAGAGACCCAGTACTTC
CASSYWASGEQETQYF
>TRBV11-2|TRBJ2-2|.|.
TGTGCCAGCAGCTCTCCCGGGGACACCGGGGAGCTGTTTTTT
CASSSPGDTGELFF
>TRBV4-1|TRBJ1-5|.|.
TGCGCCAGCAGCCAAGAAAGGTCGCAGGGGTCTCGCAATCAGCCCCAGCATTTT
CASSQERSQGSRNQPQHF
>TRBV7-9|TRBJ1-2|few|TRBD1
TGTGCCAGCAGCTTATTACAGGGGGCCCCTTCGGATGGCTACACCTTC
CASSLLQGAPSDGYTF
>TRBV14|TRBJ2-7|.|.
TGTGCCAGCAGCTTGGACAGTGCCTACGAGCAGTACTTC
CASSLDSAYEQYF
>TRBV2|TRBJ2-7|few|TRBD1
TGTGCCAGCAGTGATTTGGGACAGGGGGCGGACGAGCAGTACTTC
CASSDLGQGADEQYF
>TRBV7-9|TRBJ2-2|once|.
TGTGCCAGCAGCACATCCGTCGGGAAGACATACACCGGGGAGCTGTTTTTT
CASSTSVGKTYTGELFF
>TRBV7-6|TRBJ2-7|.|.
TGTGCCAGCAGCTTAGGGGACACCTACGAGCAGTACTTC
CASSLGDTYEQYF
>TRBV4-1|TRBJ1-1|.|TRBD1
TGCGCCAGCGCCCAGGGGGGTCCCACTGAAGCTTTCTTT
CASAQGGPTEAFF
>TRBV25-1|TRBJ1-1|.|.
TGTGCCACCCGAAGGACAGACTACACTGAAGCTTTCTTT
CATRRTDYTEAFF
>TRBV4-1|TRBJ1-1|once|.
TGCGCCAGCAGTCAGACTCCGGGGGGTTGGAACACTGAAGCTTTCTTT
CASSQTPGGWNTEAFF
>TRBV9|TRBJ1-2|.|.
TGTGCCAGCAGCGTAGCAACTAACTATGGCTACACCTTC
CASSVATNYGYTF
>TRBV13|TRBJ2-2|.|.
TGTGCCAGCAGCTTGGCACAGGCCGGGGAGCTGTTTTTT
CASSLAQAGELFF
>TRBV7-3|TRBJ2-1|.|.
TGTGCCAGCAGCTTAGGGGCGGGGAATGAGCAGTTCTTC
CASSLGAGNEQFF
>TRBV19|TRBJ1-5|once|.
TGTGCCAGTAGTATGTTTCGGGGGGTCAGCAATCAGCCCCAGCATTTT
CASSMFRGVSNQPQHF
>TRBV13|TRBJ1-1|.|.
TGTGCCAGCAGAACAGGGTCCACTGAAGCTTTCTTT
CASRTGSTEAFF
>TRBV29-1|TRBJ1-1|.|.
TGCAGCGTTGAAGAGACAGAGCACACTGAAGCTTTCTTT
CSVEETEHTEAFF
>TRBV27|TRBJ2-7|.|TRBD1
TGTGCCAGCAGTTTATCGGTGGGGGACAGGGGCTCGTACGAGCAGTACTTC
CASSLSVGDRGSYEQYF
>TRBV6-5|TRBJ1-4|few|.
TGTGCCAGCAGTTACAGGGAGGGTGAAAAACTGTTTTTT
CASSYREGEKLFF
>TRBV5-1|TRBJ2-1|.|.
TGCGCCAGCAGCCCATCAGGGGCCGGTGCTCTAGGGCAGTTCTTC
CASSPSGAGALGQFF
>TRBV5-6|TRBJ1-6|.|.
TGTGCCAGCAGCTTGAAGCAGGACTATAATTCACCCCTCCACTTT
CASSLKQDYNSPLHF
>TRBV11-2|TRBJ2-7|.|.
TGTGCCAGCCGCAGGGGAGGGACCTCCTACGAGCAGTACTTC
CASRRGGTSYEQYF
>TRBV19|TRBJ1-2|.|.
TGTGCCAGTAGTCCCCTGACCGGGAGGGTGGATGGCTACACCTTC
CASSPLTGRVDGYTF
>TRBV6-1|TRBJ1-2|.|.
TGTGCCAGCAGTGTTGGACTTGGCTACACCTTC
CASSVGLGYTF
>TRBV6-6|TRBJ2-3|.|.
TGTGCCAGCAGAGAACTCTCGGTCACAGATACGCAGTATTTT
CASRELSVTDTQYF
>TRBV4-1|TRBJ1-1|.|.
TGCGCCAGCAGCCAAGATTTACGGTCGGGTGCGACAGGTGGAGCTTTCTTT
CASSQDLRSGATGGAFF
>TRBV19|TRBJ2-2|.|.
TGTGCCAGTAGTCCCGGAGCGGCCGGGGAGCTGTTTTTT
CASSPGAAGELFF
>TRBV4-2|TRBJ2-1|.|TRBD2
TGTGCCAGCAGCCAAGATAGACCCAGCGGGGCTAGGAATGAGCAGTTCTTC
CASSQDRPSGARNEQFF
>TRBV4-3|TRBJ2-7|.|.
TGCGCCAGCAGCCAAGTATTCCGAGGAGGCTACGAGCAGTACTTC
CASSQVFRGGYEQYF
>TRBV4-2|TRBJ1-5|.|.
TGTGCCAGCAGCCAAGAGATGCGGGGCCAGCATTTT
CASSQEMRGQHF
>TRBV5-6|TRBJ2-7|.|.
TGTGCCAGCAGCTTGTCGCGGGGGCCCTACGAGCAGTACTTC
CASSLSRGPYEQYF
>TRBV5-4|TRBJ1-6|.|.
TGTGCCAGCAGCTTGGACATCTCCTATAATTCACCCCTCCACTTT
CASSLDISYNSPLHF
>TRBV5-1|TRBJ1-1|.|TRBD1
TGCGCCAGCAGCTCAGCAGGGGGCACTGAAGCTTTCTTT
CASSSAGGTEAFF
>TRBV9|TRBJ2-3|.|TRBD2
TGTGCCAGCAGCGCATTAGCGGGGGGCTACACAGATACGCAGTATTTT
CASSALAGGYTDTQYF
>TRBV19|TRBJ2-7|.|.
TGTGCCAGTAGTATGGGGACTTTTAGCTACGAGCAGTACTTC
CASSMGTFSYEQYF
>TRBV7-8|TRBJ2-1|.|.
TGTGCCAGCAGCCCTACCACCCGGGGTGAGCAGTTCTTC
CASSPTTRGEQFF
>TRBV29-1|TRBJ2-1|.|TRBD1
TGCAGCGTTGTTTTTTTTGACAGGGGGCCCTACAATGAGCAGTTCTTC
CSVVFFDRGPYNEQFF
>TRBV4-3|TRBJ2-7|.|TRBD1
TGCGCCAGCAGCCAAGTGACAGGGGGAACCTACGAGCAGTACTTC
CASSQVTGGTYEQYF
>TRBV27|TRBJ2-7|.|.
TGTGCCAGCAGTTTATCCTCCCCTATCTACGAGCAGTACTTC
CASSLSSPIYEQYF
>TRBV7-9|TRBJ1-2|.|.
TGTGCCAGCAGCTTCCCCGAGCCGTCCCTTGGCTACACCTTC
CASSFPEPSLGYTF
>TRBV7-9|TRBJ2-7|.|TRBD1
TGTGCCAGCAGCTTCAGACAGGGTTACTACGAGCAGTACTTC
CASSFRQGYYEQYF